This TCR beta chain was sequenced during a study of Graves' ophthalmopathy and Graves' hyperthyroidism. Amplified TCR beta CDR3 regions were obtained using RNA transcripts as template. The authors performed first-round RT-PCR with HTBI primers and then a second-round multiplex PCR. TCRdb re-derived calls from the multiplex PCR reads in MiXCR, one entry per CDR3 protein. The sample contains 400,000 to 500,000 distinct CDR3 sequences, 20% to 25% of which appear only once. This clonotype was picked up many times. With V trimmed by 4 bases and J by 3 bases, 7 bases remained unmatched. This CDR3 contains 15 residues. Per the germline V gene, CDR1 is KGHDR and CDR2 is SFDVKD.

This receptor was obtained from a woman younger than 35 with stable Graves' hyperthyroidism. Sample: peripheral blood. V and J are TRBV24-1 and TRBJ1-1; TRBD1 agrees at 7 bases. CDR3 in DNA: TGTGCCACCAGTGAGCAGACAGGGATCGACACTGAAGCTTTCTTT. This codes for CATSEQTGIDTEAFF.